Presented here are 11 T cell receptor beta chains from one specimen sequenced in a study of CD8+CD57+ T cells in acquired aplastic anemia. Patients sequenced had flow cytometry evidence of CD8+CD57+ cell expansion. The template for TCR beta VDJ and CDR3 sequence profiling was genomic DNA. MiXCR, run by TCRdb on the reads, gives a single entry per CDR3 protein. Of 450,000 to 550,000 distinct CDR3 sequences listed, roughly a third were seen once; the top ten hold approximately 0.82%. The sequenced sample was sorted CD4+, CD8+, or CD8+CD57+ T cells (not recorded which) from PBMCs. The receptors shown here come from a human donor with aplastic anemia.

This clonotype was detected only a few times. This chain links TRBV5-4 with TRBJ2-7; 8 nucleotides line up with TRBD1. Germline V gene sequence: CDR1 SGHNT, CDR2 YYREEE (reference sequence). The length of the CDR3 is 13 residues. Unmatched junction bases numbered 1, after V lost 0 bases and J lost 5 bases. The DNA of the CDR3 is TGTGCCAGCAGCTTGGTACAGGGGGACGAGCAGTACTTC. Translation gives CASSLVQGDEQYF.

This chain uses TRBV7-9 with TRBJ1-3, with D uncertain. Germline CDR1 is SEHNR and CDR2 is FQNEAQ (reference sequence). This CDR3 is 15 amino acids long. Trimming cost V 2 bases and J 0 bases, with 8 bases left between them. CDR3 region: CASSLIGGSGNTIYF. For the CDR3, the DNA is TGTGCCAGCAGCTTAATCGGAGGCTCTGGAAACACCATATATTTT.

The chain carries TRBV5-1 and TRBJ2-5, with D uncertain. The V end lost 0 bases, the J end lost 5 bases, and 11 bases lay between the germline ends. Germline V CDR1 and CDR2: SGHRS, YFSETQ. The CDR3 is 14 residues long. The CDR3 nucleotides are TGCGCCAGCAGCTTGGAGTACAGAGTGGAGACCCAGTACTTC. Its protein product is CASSLEYRVETQYF.

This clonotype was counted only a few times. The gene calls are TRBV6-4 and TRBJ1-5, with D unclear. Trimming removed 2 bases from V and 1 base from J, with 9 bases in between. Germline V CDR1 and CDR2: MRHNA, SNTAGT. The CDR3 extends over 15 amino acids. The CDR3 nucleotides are TGTGCCAGCAGTGACAGGGTCGAAAGCAATCAGCCCCAGCATTTT. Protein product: CASSDRVESNQPQHF.

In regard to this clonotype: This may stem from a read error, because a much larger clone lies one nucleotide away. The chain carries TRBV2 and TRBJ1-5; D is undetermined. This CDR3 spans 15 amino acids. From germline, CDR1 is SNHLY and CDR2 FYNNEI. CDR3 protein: CASRTRVGSNQSQHF. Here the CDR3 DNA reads TGTGCCAGCAGGACCCGGGTGGGCAGCAATCAGTCCCAGCATTTT. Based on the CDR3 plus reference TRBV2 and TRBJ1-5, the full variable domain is EPEVTQTPSHQVTQMGQEVILRCVPISNHLYFYWYRQILGQKVEFLVSFYNNEISEKSEIFDDQFSVERPDGSNFTLKIRSTKLEDSAMYFCASRTRVGSNQSQHFGDGTRLSIL.

This CDR3 reads CASSTDTEAFF. The CDR3 DNA reads TGTGCCAGTAGTACGGACACTGAAGCTTTCTTT. This chain links TRBV19 with TRBJ1-1; D remains unclear. The germline V gene has CDR1 LNHDA and CDR2 SQIVND (reference sequence). The CDR3 runs to 11 residues. Deletions cut 4 bases from V and 3 bases from J, with 3 bases between.

This CDR3 reads CASSGGQGAGGAKTQYF. CDR3 DNA: TGCGCCAGCAGCGGTGGACAGGGCGCTGGGGGGGCGAAGACCCAGTACTTC. The chain uses TRBV5-1 and TRBJ2-5; D is possibly TRBD1 (8 bases). V lost 4 bases to trimming and J lost 6 bases, with 25 bases between them. Germline assignment: CDR1 SGHRS and CDR2 YFSETQ. The CDR3 has 17 amino acids.

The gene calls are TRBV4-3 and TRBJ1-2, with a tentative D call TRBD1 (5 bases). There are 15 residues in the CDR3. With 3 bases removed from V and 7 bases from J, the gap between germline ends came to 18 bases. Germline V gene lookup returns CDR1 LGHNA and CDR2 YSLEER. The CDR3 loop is CASSHPEAGASGYTF. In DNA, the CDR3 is TGCGCCAGCAGCCATCCCGAGGCCGGGGCCAGTGGCTACACCTTC.

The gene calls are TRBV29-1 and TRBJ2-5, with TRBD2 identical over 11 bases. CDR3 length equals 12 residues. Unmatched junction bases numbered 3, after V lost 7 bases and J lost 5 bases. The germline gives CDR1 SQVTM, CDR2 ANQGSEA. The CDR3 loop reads CSGWTSGETQYF. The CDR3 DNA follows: TGCAGCGGATGGACTAGCGGGGAGACCCAGTACTTC.

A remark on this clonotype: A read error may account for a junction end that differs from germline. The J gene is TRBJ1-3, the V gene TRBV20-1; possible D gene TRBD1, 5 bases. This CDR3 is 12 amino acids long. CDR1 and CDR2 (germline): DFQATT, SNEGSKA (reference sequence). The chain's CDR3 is CSATDSGNTMYF. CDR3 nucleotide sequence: TGCAGTGCGACAGACTCTGGAAACACCATGTATTTT.

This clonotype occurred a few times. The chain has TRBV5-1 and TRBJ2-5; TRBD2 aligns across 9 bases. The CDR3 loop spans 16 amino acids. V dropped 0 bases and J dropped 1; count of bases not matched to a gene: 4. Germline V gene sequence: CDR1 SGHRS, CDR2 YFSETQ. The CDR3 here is CASSLEWRGGQETQYF. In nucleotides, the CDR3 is TGCGCCAGCAGCTTGGAATGGCGGGGGGGCCAAGAGACCCAGTACTTC.